This TCR beta chain was observed in a study of shared clonotypes between healthy human individuals (dated by TCRdb to between 2020 and 2021). Study-level background: Three men and a couple of women, aged 18 to 49 years, made up the cohort. For each donor, CD4 naive and CD4 memory were each run on three plates, CD8 naive on two plates, and CD8 memory on one plate. To estimate repertoire size and how much clonotype sharing occurs between individuals, the study deeply sequenced the blood TCR repertoires of five healthy adults. To increase sequencing depth and limit assay-specific biases, TCR repertoire library preparation and sequencing were carried out by different laboratories using diverse techniques. Between about 0.85 and 8.9 billion PBMCs per donor were obtained by leukapheresis. Broad study findings and their caveats: Sampling was restricted to blood, and TCR repertoires in tissue are likely to differ from TCR repertoires in blood. Pairwise subsampling led to the expectation that sequencing depth would affect the degree of clonotype sharing among donors. Because the study included only a small number of donors, the genetic and exposure-history diversity represented was limited. Across a few donors, about 5% of naive CD4, roughly 3.4% of naive CD8, about 2.3% of memory CD4, and under 0.45% of memory CD8 clonotypes were shared. Even with the large sequencing depth, rarefaction of the sorted-subset datasets indicated that sequencing was incomplete. Naive subsets generally had larger estimated clonotype richness than memory subsets did. Compared with non-shared clonotypes, the clonotypes found in all four sorted-subset donors had higher generation probabilities.

Using the deep immunoSEQ assay, TCR CDR3 regions were amplified from genomic DNA by multiplex PCR. Genomic DNA extracted from each cell subset was distributed evenly over all wells of several immunoSEQ 96-well plates, and each plate served as one replicate. For sorted subsets, around 200 ng genomic DNA, equal to tens of thousands of T cell genomes, was loaded into each replicate PCR. Purified libraries were quantified with a Qubit 3.0 fluorometer, sized on a Bioanalyzer 2100, and re-quantified with the KAPA Library Quantification kit. A separate single-read 150-cycle Illumina NextSeq 550 flow cell was used to sequence each immunoSEQ 96-well plate. The authors' pipeline ran thus. Because the immunoSEQ output included only junctional sequences and no quality scores, the filtering could not be the same as the filtering used for full-length reads. To assign V/J genes and CDR3, sequences were annotated using PyIR, a Python wrapper for IgBLAST v1.9, with IMGT germline references. Reads with weak V/J assignments (E-value above 1e-6), missing CDR3, stop codons, out-of-frame junctions, or ambiguous translated residues were removed. A V3J clonotype was defined by an identical inferred V gene, J gene, and CDR3 amino acid sequence. Percentage overlap between repertoires was calculated by dividing the number of shared unique clonotypes by the size of the smaller repertoire. Repertoire richness was assessed with RTK rarefaction, the Chao1 estimator, and Recon v2.1 estimates of unobserved clonotypes. Generation probabilities for all TCRbeta clonotypes obtained by the gDNA method from a handful of donors were computed using OLGA. TCRdb obtained this table from immuneACCESS and retained in-frame rearrangements with V and J assigned. These tables miss some clones; where compared with another copy, unresolved V genes account for less than half of the shortfall, and the remainder is unexplained. The V and J calls and clone size are taken from that table; D and trimming were inferred from the DNA. In this sample the table shows more than 1,200,000 clones, less than 99% of which occur a single time. The top ten clonotypes cover approximately 0.4% of the sample.

As for this clone: Its antigen is unknown. Base qualities are not provided; no much larger clone lies one nucleotide away.

The donors were healthy, HIV-negative adults who had no recently reported acute infections or vaccinations. Only Caucasian adults living in Nashville, Tennessee, USA were represented among the donors. CD4+ T cells were enriched through magnetic negative selection, after which naive cells were positively selected on CD45RA and the remaining negative fraction served as the memory subset. Blood was obtained by leukapheresis, after which PBMCs were separated by Ficoll-Histopaque density gradient centrifugation and cryopreserved in liquid nitrogen vapor phase. Purity and quantity of every magnetically sorted T cell population were checked by analytical flow cytometry. Each sorted fraction had its genomic DNA isolated and then quantified by UV absorbance on a Nanodrop 2000c. Taken from cysteine to phenylalanine, the CDR3 has 16 residues. The CDR3 DNA has 48 bases and is translated from base 1. CDR1 and CDR2 are read off the germline V gene as SGHRS and YFSETQ. V loses 6 bases at its end and J loses 4 bases; junction bases beyond the gene matches: 7.

Rearrangement joined TRBV5-1 to TRBJ2-2, and 12 bases in between align with TRBD2. The receptor comes from a man in his thirties or forties in good health. Sequenced material: naive CD4+ T cells sorted from blood. Interpreted using the paper, the cell subset or site label stands for: CD45RA+ positively selected. The CDR3 region: CASTPTSGSVTGELFF. Here is the DNA: TGCGCCAGCACCCCGACTAGCGGGAGCGTCACCGGGGAGCTGTTTTTT. Extended through the reference TRBV5-1 and TRBJ2-2 proteins, this CDR3 yields the full variable domain: KAGVTQTPRYLIKTRGQQVTLSCSPISGHRSVSWYQQTPGQGLQFLFEYFSETQRNKGNFPGRFSGRQFSNSRSEMNVSTLELGDSALYLCASTPTSGSVTGELFFGEGSRLTVL.